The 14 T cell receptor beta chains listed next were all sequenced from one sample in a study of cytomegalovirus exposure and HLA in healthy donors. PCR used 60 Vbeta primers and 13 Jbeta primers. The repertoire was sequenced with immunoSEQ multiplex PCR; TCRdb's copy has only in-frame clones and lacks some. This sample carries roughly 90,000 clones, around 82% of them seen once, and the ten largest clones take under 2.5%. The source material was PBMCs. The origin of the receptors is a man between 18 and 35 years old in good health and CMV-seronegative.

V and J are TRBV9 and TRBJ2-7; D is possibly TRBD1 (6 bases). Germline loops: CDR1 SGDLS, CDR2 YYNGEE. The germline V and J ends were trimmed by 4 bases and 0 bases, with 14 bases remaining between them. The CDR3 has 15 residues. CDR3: CASSPSGTSSYEQYF. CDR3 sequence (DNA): TGTGCCAGCAGCCCATCGGGGACAAGCTCCTACGAGCAGTACTTC.

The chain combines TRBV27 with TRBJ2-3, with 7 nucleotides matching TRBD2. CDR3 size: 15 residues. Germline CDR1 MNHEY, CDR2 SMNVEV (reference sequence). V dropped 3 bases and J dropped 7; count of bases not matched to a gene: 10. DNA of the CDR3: TGTGCCAGCAGTTTGATCTCCGGGGGGTTGAATACGCAGTATTTT. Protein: CASSLISGGLNTQYF.

The chain's CDR3 is CASSLGGLSASYNEQFF. The CDR3 DNA sequence: TGTGCCAGCAGCTTAGGGGGACTCTCCGCCTCCTACAATGAGCAGTTCTTC. The chain is built from TRBV11-2 and TRBJ2-1; D might be TRBD2 (6 bases). This CDR3 contains 17 residues. V dropped 1 base and J dropped 0 bases, with 13 bases sitting between them. CDR1 and CDR2 from the germline V gene are SGHAT and FQNNGV.

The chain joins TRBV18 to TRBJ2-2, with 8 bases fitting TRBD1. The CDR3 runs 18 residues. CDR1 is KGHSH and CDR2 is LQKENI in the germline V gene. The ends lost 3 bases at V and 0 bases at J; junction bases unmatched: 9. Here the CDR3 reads CASSPGQGLSANTGELFF. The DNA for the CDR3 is TGTGCCAGCTCACCCGGACAGGGCTTGAGCGCGAACACCGGGGAGCTGTTTTTT. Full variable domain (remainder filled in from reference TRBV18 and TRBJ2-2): NAGVMQNPRHLVRRRGQEARLRCSPMKGHSHVYWYRQLPEEGLKFMVYLQKENIIDESGMPKERFSAEFPKEGPSILRIQQVVRGDSAAYFCASSPGQGLSANTGELFFGEGSRLTVL.

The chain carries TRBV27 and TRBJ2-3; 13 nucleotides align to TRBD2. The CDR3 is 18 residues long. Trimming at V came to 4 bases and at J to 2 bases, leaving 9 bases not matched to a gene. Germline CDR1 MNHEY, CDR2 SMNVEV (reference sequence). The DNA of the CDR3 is TGTGCCAGCAGTTCCCAAGGGACTAGCGGGGCCCCCACAGATACGCAGTATTTT. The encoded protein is CASSSQGTSGAPTDTQYF.

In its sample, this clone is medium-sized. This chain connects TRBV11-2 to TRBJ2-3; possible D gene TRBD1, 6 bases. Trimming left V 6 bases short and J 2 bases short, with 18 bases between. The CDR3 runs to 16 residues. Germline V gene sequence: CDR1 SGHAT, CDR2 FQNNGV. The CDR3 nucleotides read TGTGCCAGCAGTCTTCTATGGACAGTGTTCACAGATACGCAGTATTTT. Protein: CASSLLWTVFTDTQYF.

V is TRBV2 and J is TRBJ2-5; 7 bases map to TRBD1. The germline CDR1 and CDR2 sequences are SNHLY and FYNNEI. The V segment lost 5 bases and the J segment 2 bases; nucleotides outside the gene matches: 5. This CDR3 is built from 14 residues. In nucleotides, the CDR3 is TGTGCCAGCAGTCCGGGCAGGGGGCAAGAGACCCAGTACTTC. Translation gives CASSPGRGQETQYF.

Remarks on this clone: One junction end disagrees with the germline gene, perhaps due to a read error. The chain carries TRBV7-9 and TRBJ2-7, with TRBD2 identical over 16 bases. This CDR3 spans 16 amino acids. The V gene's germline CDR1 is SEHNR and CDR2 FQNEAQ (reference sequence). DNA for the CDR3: TGTTCCAGCAGCGTTCCGGGACTAGCGGGGGGGAACTCGGTGAACTTC. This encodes CSSSVPGLAGGNSVNF. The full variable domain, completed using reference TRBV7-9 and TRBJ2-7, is DTGVSQNPRHKITKRGQNVTFRCDPISEHNRLYWYRQTLGQGPEFLTYFQNEAQLEKSRLLSDRFSAERPKGSFSTLEIQRTEQGDSAMYLCSSSVPGLAGGNSVNFGPGTRLTVT.

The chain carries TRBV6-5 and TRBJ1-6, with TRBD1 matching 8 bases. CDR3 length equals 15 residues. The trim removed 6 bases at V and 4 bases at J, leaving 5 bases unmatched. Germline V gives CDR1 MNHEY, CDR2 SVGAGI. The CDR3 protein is CASSQGATYNSPLHF. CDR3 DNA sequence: TGTGCCAGCAGCCAGGGGGCGACTTATAATTCACCCCTCCACTTT.

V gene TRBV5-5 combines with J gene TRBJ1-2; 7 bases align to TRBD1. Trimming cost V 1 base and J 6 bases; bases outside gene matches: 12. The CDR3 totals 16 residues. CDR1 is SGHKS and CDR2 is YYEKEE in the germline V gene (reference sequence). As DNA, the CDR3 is TGTGCCAGCAGCTTGCCACGGACAGGAGCCTATGATGGCTACACCTTC. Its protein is CASSLPRTGAYDGYTF.

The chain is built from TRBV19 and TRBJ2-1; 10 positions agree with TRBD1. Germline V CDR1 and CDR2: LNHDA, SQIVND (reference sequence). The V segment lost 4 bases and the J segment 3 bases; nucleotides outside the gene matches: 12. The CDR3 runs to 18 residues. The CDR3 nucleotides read TGTGCCAGTAGTAACCCTTTGGGGACAGGGGATCTCTACAATGAGCAGTTCTTC. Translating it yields CASSNPLGTGDLYNEQFF.

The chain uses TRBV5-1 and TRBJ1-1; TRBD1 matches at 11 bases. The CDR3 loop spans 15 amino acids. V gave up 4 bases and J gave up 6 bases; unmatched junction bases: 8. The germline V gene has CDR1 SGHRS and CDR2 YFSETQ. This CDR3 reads CASSPSGQGGAEAFF. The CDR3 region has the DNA TGCGCCAGCAGCCCCTCGGGACAGGGGGGCGCTGAAGCTTTCTTT.

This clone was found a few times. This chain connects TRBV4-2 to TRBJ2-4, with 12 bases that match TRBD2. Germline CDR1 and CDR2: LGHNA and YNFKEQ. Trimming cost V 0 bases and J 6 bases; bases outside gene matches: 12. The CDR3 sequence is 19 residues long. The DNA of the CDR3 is TGTGCCAGCAGCCAAGATCAAATTACACTAGCGGGGGGCGGAAACATTCAGTACTTC. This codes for CASSQDQITLAGGGNIQYF.

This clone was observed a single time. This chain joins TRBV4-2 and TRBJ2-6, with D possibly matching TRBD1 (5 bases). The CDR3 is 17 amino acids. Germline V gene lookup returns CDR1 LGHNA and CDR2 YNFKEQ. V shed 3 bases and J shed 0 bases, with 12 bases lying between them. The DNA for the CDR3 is TGTGCCAGCAGCCAGGAAGGACAAGCCTCTGGGGCCAACGTCCTGACTTTC. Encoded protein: CASSQEGQASGANVLTF.